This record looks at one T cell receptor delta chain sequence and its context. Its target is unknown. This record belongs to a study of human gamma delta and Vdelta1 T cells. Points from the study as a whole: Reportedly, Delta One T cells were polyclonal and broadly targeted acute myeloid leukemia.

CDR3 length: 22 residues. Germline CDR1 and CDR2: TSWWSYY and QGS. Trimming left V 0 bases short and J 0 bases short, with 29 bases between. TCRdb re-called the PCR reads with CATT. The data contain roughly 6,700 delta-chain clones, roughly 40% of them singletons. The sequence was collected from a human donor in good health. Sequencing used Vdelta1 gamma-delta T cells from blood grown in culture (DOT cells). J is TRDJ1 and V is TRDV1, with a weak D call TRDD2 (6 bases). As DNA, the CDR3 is TGTGCTCTTGGGGAACTTGATTTCCTATTTGCGGATATCCGATGGTACACCGATAAACTCATCTTT. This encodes CALGELDFLFADIRWYTDKLIF.